These 20 T cell receptor beta chains were sequenced from one sample in a study of cytomegalovirus exposure and HLA in healthy donors. TCRdb's table, derived via immunoSEQ multiplex PCR, lists solely in-frame clones and lacks some. The sample lists approximately 97,000 clones; approximately 95% were seen once. The specimen was PBMCs. These receptor sequences come from a woman younger than 30 in good health and CMV-seronegative.

In its sample, this clone was seen once. The DNA of the CDR3 is TGTGCCAGCTCACTTGACAGAACCTACGAGCAGTACTTC. Translating gives CASSLDRTYEQYF. The rearrangement links TRBV18 to TRBJ2-7; maybe TRBD1 (5 bases). V was shortened by 4 bases and J by 2 bases, with 9 bases between the two germline ends. CDR3 size: 13 residues. Germline V gene data show CDR1 as KGHSH and CDR2 as LQKENI.

The chain couples TRBV21-1 to TRBJ1-5; no DNA check was done on the table's D call, TRBD1. TRBV21-1 is shown as a pseudogene. The CDR3 is made up of 16 amino acids. CDR3 loop: CASSKDRDRGNQPQHF. The DNA of the CDR3 is TGTGCCAGCAGCAAAGATCGGGACAGGGGCAATCAGCCCCAGCATTTT.

The V call is TRBV7-2, the J call TRBJ1-2, with TRBD1 matching 10 bases. Germline CDR1 is SGHTA and CDR2 is FQGNSA. V dropped 1 base and J dropped 5; count of bases not matched to a gene: 10. The length of the CDR3 is 17 residues. CDR3 residues: CASSLERGQGMGYGYTF. CDR3 DNA: TGTGCCAGCAGCTTAGAAAGGGGACAGGGGATGGGGTATGGCTACACCTTC.

This chain connects TRBV5-4 to TRBJ2-7, with 14 bases lining up with TRBD2. Per germline, CDR1 SGHNT and CDR2 YYREEE (reference sequence). With V trimmed by 4 bases and J by 4 bases, 13 bases remained unmatched. The length of the CDR3 is 18 residues. The DNA for the CDR3 is TGTGCCAGCAGCATCGGGACTAGCGGGAGTCTAGGAACGTACGAGCAGTACTTC. Amino acids: CASSIGTSGSLGTYEQYF.

This clone was observed a single time. CDR3 amino acids: CASSPISSYNEQFF. The CDR3 nucleotides are TGTGCCAGCAGCCCGATCAGCTCCTACAATGAGCAGTTCTTC. This chain uses TRBV7-8 with TRBJ2-1; D is unresolved. Trimming removed 5 bases from V and 0 bases from J, with 8 bases in between. Germline-derived CDR1 and CDR2 are SGHVS and FQNEAQ. This CDR3 is 14 amino acids long.

This chain joins TRBV6-5 and TRBJ1-2; a weak D match, TRBD1 (6 bases). Germline assignment: CDR1 MNHEY and CDR2 SVGAGI. The CDR3 is 15 amino acids. Trimming cost V 6 bases and J 0 bases, with 14 bases left between them. CDR3 nucleotides: TGTGCCAGCAGACGCCAGGGGCCTTCTAACTATGGCTACACCTTC. This sequence encodes CASRRQGPSNYGYTF.

The chain uses TRBV1 and TRBJ2-3; TRBD1, the table's D call, lacks a check against the DNA. TRBV1 counts as a pseudogene. CDR3 length: 13 residues. The CDR3 region is CTSSPRDTVTQYF. CDR3 bases: TGCACCAGCAGCCCTCGAGACACGGTTACGCAGTATTTT.

The chain is built from TRBV5-4 and TRBJ2-3, with 7 bases identical to TRBD2. This CDR3 has 17 amino acids. The V and J ends lost 0 bases and 0 bases, in that order; junction bases with no gene match: 7. The germline gives CDR1 SGHNT, CDR2 YYREEE (reference sequence). CDR3 amino acids: CASSLAGSGKSTDTQYF. Here the CDR3 DNA reads TGTGCCAGCAGCTTGGCCGGGAGCGGGAAGAGCACAGATACGCAGTATTTT.

The gene calls are TRBV7-8 and TRBJ1-4, with D perhaps matching TRBD1 (6 bases). The CDR3 has 15 amino acids. V lost 4 bases, J lost 6 bases, and 15 bases lay in between. In germline, CDR1 is SGHVS, CDR2 FQNEAQ. CDR3 nucleotides: TGTGCCAGCAGCTATAGAGGACAGTACGATGAAAAACTGTTTTTT. It is translated as CASSYRGQYDEKLFF.

This chain connects TRBV9 to TRBJ1-2, with unresolved D. Germline-derived CDR1 and CDR2 are SGDLS and YYNGEE. The CDR3 length is 17 residues. Trimming took off 3 bases at V and 6 bases at J, with 24 bases between the two ends. The CDR3 protein is CASSDPLGVQAHNGYTF. CDR3 bases: TGTGCCAGCAGCGACCCTCTGGGAGTGCAGGCTCACAATGGCTACACCTTC. The whole variable domain, filled in from reference TRBV9 and TRBJ1-2, reads DSGVTQTPKHLITATGQRVTLRCSPRSGDLSVYWYQQSLDQGLQFLIQYYNGEERAKGNILERFSAQQFPDLHSELNLSSLELGDSALYFCASSDPLGVQAHNGYTFGSGTRLTVV.

The chain has TRBV11-2 and TRBJ1-3; possible D gene TRBD1, 5 bases. Trimming removed 5 bases at V and 0 bases at J, with 11 bases between. In germline, CDR1 is SGHAT, CDR2 FQNNGV. The CDR3 contains 15 residues. CDR3 protein: CASSPRQSSGNTIYF. CDR3 sequence (DNA): TGTGCCAGCAGCCCCAGACAGTCCTCTGGAAACACCATATATTTT.

The chain joins TRBV9 to TRBJ1-4; D gene ambiguous. The V gene's germline CDR1 is SGDLS and CDR2 YYNGEE. The CDR3 length is 15 residues. The germline V and J ends were trimmed by 4 bases and 3 bases, with 13 bases remaining between them. CDR3 sequence reads: CASSPPLAANEKLFF. The CDR3 bases are TGTGCCAGCAGCCCCCCCCTGGCGGCTAATGAAAAACTGTTTTTT.

The chain carries TRBV27 and TRBJ1-4; D possibly corresponds to TRBD1 (6 bases). CDR3 size: 15 residues. Trimming shortened V by 6 bases and J by 4 bases, and 15 bases separated the two germline ends. Germline V CDR1 and CDR2: MNHEY, SMNVEV (reference sequence). As DNA, the CDR3 is TGTGCCAGCAGGGATACAGGGCGCATTAATGAAAAACTGTTTTTT. Translated: CASRDTGRINEKLFF.

The chain carries TRBV13 and TRBJ1-6; TRBD1 matches at 7 bases. J gave up 5 bases and V 4 bases, and 2 bases lay outside the gene matches. Germline loops: CDR1 PRHDT, CDR2 FYEKMQ (reference sequence). The CDR3 sequence is 14 residues long. The CDR3 DNA reads TGTGCCAGCAGCTCCACAGGGGATAATTCACCCCTCCACTTT. It encodes CASSSTGDNSPLHF.

The table lists this clone with a count of one. The chain carries TRBV7-9 and TRBJ1-2; possibly TRBD1 for D (5 bases). The CDR3 is made up of 15 amino acids. Germline CDR1 reads SEHNR; CDR2 reads FQNEAQ (reference sequence). V lost 1 base, J lost 4 bases, and 13 bases lay in between. The CDR3 reads CASSLGREGRYGYTF. For the CDR3, the DNA is TGTGCCAGCAGCTTAGGAAGGGAGGGACGCTATGGCTACACCTTC.

The V gene is TRBV5-1, the J gene TRBJ1-4, with TRBD1 as a possible D gene (5 bases). CDR1 is SGHRS, CDR2 YFSETQ, per germline. Trimming left V 1 base short and J 6 bases short, with 10 bases between. CDR3 size: 14 residues. Here the CDR3 DNA reads TGCGCCAGCAGCTTGCAGGGTCGTGATGAAAAACTGTTTTTT. Amino acids: CASSLQGRDEKLFF.

This chain joins TRBV2 and TRBJ1-1, with TRBD1 matching 7 bases. CDR3 size: 13 residues. J gave up 3 bases and V 6 bases, and 4 bases lay outside the gene matches. CDR1 SNHLY and CDR2 FYNNEI come from the germline V gene. The CDR3 DNA reads as TGTGCCAGCAGCACCGACAGGGACACTGAAGCTTTCTTT. Translation: CASSTDRDTEAFF.

This chain connects TRBV12-5 to TRBJ2-7; D gene uncertain. This CDR3 is built from 12 residues. V lost 4 bases to trimming and J lost 7 bases, with 11 bases between them. Germline V CDR1 and CDR2: LGHNT, FRNRAP. The CDR3 coding sequence is TGTGCTAGTGGTTCGACCCTAGGAGAGCAGTACTTC. Translated: CASGSTLGEQYF.

This chain connects TRBV4-2 to TRBJ1-2; 10 nucleotides line up with TRBD1. The V gene's germline CDR1 is LGHNA and CDR2 YNFKEQ. Trimming took 5 bases from V and 7 from J; bases not matched to a gene: 10. CDR3 length: 15 residues. In nucleotides, the CDR3 is TGTGCCAGCAGCTTTTCCGGGACAGGGGAGTTTGGCTACACCTTC. Translated, it gives CASSFSGTGEFGYTF.

The gene calls are TRBV14 and TRBJ1-3; perhaps TRBD1 as D (6 bases). Trimming stripped 1 base from V and 2 bases from J, with 6 bases between. Germline CDR1 SGHDN, CDR2 FVKESK. This CDR3 comprises 14 residues. DNA for the CDR3: TGTGCCAGCAGCCAAGCAGGGGCTGGAAACACCATATATTTT. Protein: CASSQAGAGNTIYF.